This is a list of T cell receptor beta chains from one sample in a study of radiotherapy plus CTLA-4 blockade in lung cancer. Only in-frame clones appear in the TCRdb table, and some are missing; sequencing was by immunoSEQ multiplex PCR. The sample consists of about 60,000 clones, around 68% of them appearing once. The sequencing used peripheral blood, collected from a patient treated with radiotherapy plus ipilimumab. The receptors shown here come from a human donor with non-small cell lung cancer whose response to radiotherapy plus ipilimumab could not be evaluated. CDR3s leave out the opening cysteine and the closing phenylalanine or tryptophan. A D gene is named only where the DNA matches it firmly.

CDR3aa	d_gene	j_gene	v_gene
ASSVDLGTTYGYT	-	TRBJ1-2	TRBV9
ASSDKREWYNEQF	TRBD2	TRBJ2-1	TRBV2
ASSLAYRGAETQY	TRBD1	TRBJ2-5	TRBV7-2
ASSLAPPRAVPNQPQH	-	TRBJ1-5	TRBV7-2
SVVIGGAVTGELF	TRBD2	TRBJ2-2	TRBV29-1
ASQGAAYTEAF	TRBD1	TRBJ1-1	TRBV2
ASRKSGQGYEQY	TRBD1	TRBJ2-7	TRBV5-1
ASSSGGRGWRSTNEKLF	TRBD1	TRBJ1-4	TRBV5-5
ASSQDGTRNQPQH	-	TRBJ1-5	TRBV4-1
AWSGDRASTDTQY	TRBD1	TRBJ2-3	TRBV30
ASSPRFGGETYNEQF	TRBD2	TRBJ2-1	TRBV11-2
ASSTGLPRTDTQY	-	TRBJ2-3	TRBV7-2
ASSSTDTQY	-	TRBJ2-3	TRBV7-2
AWIPSWEGTEAF	-	TRBJ1-1	TRBV30
ASSYKGQGIPYEQY	TRBD1	TRBJ2-7	TRBV6-5
ASSQDPQGASGNEKLF	TRBD1	TRBJ1-4	TRBV4-3
ASSPDRGDQPQH	TRBD1	TRBJ1-5	TRBV6-5
GSRQGTFWGYT	TRBD1	TRBJ1-2	TRBV19
ASSSHNNPHEQF	-	TRBJ2-1	TRBV27
ASSLDRVGNTIY	TRBD1	TRBJ1-3	TRBV7-6
ASSEALGGGNQPQH	-	TRBJ1-5	TRBV2
ASRNRERYNSPLH	-	TRBJ1-6	TRBV28
ASSPFTQGIANTGELF	-	TRBJ2-2	TRBV18
ASSYEWRRSPLH	-	TRBJ1-6	TRBV6-5
ASSQRAGGPKDEQF	TRBD2	TRBJ2-1	TRBV2
SVEGASASSYEQY	-	-	TRBV29-1
ASSPGLNYGYT	-	TRBJ1-2	TRBV9
ASSSQGFSPHEQY	TRBD1	TRBJ2-7	TRBV5-1
ATHGTGGGGYT	TRBD1	TRBJ1-2	TRBV6-1
ASSPRHGGATEAF	-	TRBJ1-1	TRBV7-2
ASSFTGLSYNSPLH	-	TRBJ1-6	TRBV27
ASSDLSGENHYEQY	TRBD2	TRBJ2-7	TRBV6-1
ASSRQGSRECGYT	TRBD1	TRBJ1-2	TRBV6-5
ASVRDSSYEQY	TRBD1	TRBJ2-7	TRBV6-5
ASSPTGVGNTEAF	TRBD1	TRBJ1-1	TRBV6-5
ASSLKGGTSSQTSTGELF	TRBD2	TRBJ2-2	TRBV7-3
ASSPSPGQGSLKSGELF	TRBD1	TRBJ2-2	TRBV18
ASSYRGRGELF	TRBD1	TRBJ2-2	TRBV6-5
ASSHPFWRENYGYT	-	TRBJ1-2	TRBV4-2
ASSKGQGDGYT	TRBD1	TRBJ1-2	TRBV5-1
ASSMAQGNTEAF	-	TRBJ1-1	TRBV7-2
ASSRQGVGTTQY	TRBD1	TRBJ2-5	TRBV6-5
ASNDQGSGQPQH	-	TRBJ1-5	TRBV6-5
SVEKGGQGIQSSYNSPLH	TRBD1	TRBJ1-6	TRBV29-1
SVVAEFSSTDTQY	-	TRBJ2-3	TRBV29-1
ASSLGGQGAYGYT	TRBD1	TRBJ1-2	TRBV28
ASSPTDGNQPQH	-	TRBJ1-5	TRBV28
ASSKGPLAEIYNEQF	TRBD2	TRBJ2-1	TRBV19
ASSSQHAGVPPEAF	-	TRBJ1-1	TRBV5-1
ASSVVAVTGLAGGPRTDTQY	TRBD2	TRBJ2-3	TRBV9
ASSLSPTSGSSTDTQY	TRBD2	TRBJ2-3	TRBV28
ATSLRTGREEQY	TRBD1	TRBJ2-7	TRBV15
ASRSGQNYGYT	TRBD1	TRBJ1-2	TRBV27
ASSQEIGGWAF	-	TRBJ1-1	TRBV4-3